This T cell receptor beta chain is from a study of CD8+CD57+ T cells in acquired aplastic anemia. The wider study: Average DNA yield from sorted CD4+ and CD8+ cells was about 3 ug.

According to the study, genomic DNA was the template for TCR beta VDJ and CDR3 profiling. TCRdb re-called the reads through MiXCR, storing one row per CDR3 protein. The data hold 200,000 to 250,000 distinct CDR3 sequences, with under 65% observed a single time. This clonotype was detected only a few times. This CDR3 has 13 amino acids. Trimming pared 3 bases from V and 3 bases from J, leaving 8 bases between. Germline V gene lookup returns CDR1 SNHLY and CDR2 FYNNEI. The chain links TRBV2 to TRBJ2-5; maybe TRBD1 (6 bases). Sequencing was done on a sample of sorted CD4+, CD8+, or CD8+CD57+ T cells (not recorded which) from PBMCs. The TCR was taken from a human donor in good health. CDR3 DNA sequence: TGTGCCAGCAGTGATAACAGGGAAGAGACCCAGTACTTC. Protein: CASSDNREETQYF.